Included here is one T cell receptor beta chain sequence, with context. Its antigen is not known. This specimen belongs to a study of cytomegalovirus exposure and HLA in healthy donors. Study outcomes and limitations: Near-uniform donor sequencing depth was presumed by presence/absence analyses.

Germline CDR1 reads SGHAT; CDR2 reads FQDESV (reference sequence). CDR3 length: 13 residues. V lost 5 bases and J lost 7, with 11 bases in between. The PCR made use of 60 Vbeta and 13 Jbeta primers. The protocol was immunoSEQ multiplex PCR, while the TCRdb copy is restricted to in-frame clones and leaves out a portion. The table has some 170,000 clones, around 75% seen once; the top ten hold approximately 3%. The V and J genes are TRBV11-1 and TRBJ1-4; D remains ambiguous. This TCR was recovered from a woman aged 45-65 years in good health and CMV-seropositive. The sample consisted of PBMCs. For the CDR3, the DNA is TGTGCCAGCAGCCCGTCGGGGAGTGAAAAACTGTTTTTT. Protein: CASSPSGSEKLFF.